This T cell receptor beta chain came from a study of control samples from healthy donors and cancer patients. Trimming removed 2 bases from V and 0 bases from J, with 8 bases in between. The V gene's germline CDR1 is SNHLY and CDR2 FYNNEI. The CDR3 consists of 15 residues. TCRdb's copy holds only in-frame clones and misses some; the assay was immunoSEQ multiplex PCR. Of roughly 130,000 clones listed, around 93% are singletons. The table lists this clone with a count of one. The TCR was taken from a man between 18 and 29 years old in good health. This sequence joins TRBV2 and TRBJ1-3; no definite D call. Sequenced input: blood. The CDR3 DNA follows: TGTGCCAGCAGTGAACGGCCGAGCTCTGGAAACACCATATATTTT. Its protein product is CASSERPSSGNTIYF.